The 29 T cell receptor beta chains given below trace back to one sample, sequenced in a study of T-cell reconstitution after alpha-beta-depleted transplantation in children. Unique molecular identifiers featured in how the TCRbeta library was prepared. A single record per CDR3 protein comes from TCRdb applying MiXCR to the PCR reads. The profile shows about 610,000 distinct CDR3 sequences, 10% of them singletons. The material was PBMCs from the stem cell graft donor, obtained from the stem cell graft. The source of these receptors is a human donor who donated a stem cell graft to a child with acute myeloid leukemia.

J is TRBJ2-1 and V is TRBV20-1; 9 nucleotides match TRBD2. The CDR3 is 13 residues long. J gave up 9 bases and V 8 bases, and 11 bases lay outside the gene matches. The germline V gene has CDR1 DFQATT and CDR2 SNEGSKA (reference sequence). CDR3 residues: CSNPSGALGEQFF. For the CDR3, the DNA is TGCAGTAACCCTAGCGGGGCCTTAGGTGAGCAGTTCTTC.

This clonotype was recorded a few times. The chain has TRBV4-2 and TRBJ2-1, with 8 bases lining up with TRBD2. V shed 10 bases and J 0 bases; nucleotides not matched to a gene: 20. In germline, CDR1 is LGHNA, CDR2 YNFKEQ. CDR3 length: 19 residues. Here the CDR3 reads CATSQGFGGRTSSYNEQFF. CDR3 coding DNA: TGTGCCACCTCACAAGGTTTTGGCGGGAGGACTAGCTCCTACAATGAGCAGTTCTTC.

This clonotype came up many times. This CDR3 reads CASSSGTGGNSGANVLTF. The CDR3 DNA follows: TGTGCCAGCAGTTCCGGGACAGGGGGCAACTCTGGGGCCAACGTCCTGACTTTC. The chain employs TRBV6-5 and TRBJ2-6; 12 bases are shared with TRBD1. V was clipped by 4 bases and J by 0 bases; unmatched bases: 4. CDR3 length equals 18 residues. Germline V gene data show CDR1 as MNHEY and CDR2 as SVGAGI.

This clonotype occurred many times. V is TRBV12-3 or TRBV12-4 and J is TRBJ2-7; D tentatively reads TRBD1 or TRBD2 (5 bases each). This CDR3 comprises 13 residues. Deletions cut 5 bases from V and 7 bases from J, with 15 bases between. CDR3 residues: CASSQVPEGEQYF. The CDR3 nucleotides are TGTGCCAGCAGTCAAGTTCCAGAGGGGGAGCAGTACTTC.

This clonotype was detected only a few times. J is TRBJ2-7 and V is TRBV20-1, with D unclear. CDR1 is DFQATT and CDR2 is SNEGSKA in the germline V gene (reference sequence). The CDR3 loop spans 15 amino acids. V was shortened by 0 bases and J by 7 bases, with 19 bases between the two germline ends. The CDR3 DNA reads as TGCAGTGCTAGAGATTATAGAACTACCTTGGGGGAGCAGTACTTC. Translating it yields CSARDYRTTLGEQYF.

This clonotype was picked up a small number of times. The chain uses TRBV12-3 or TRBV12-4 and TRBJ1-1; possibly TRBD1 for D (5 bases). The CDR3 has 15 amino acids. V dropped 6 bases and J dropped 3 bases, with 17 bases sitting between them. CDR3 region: CASRPPGRGDTEAFF. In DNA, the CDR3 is TGTGCCAGCAGACCTCCGGGACGGGGGGACACTGAAGCTTTCTTT.

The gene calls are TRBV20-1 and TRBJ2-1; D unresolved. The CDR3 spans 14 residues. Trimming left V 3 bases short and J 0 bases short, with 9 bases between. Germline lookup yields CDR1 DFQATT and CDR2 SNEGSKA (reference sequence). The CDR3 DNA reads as TGCAGTGCTAGTATAGGCTCCTCCTACAATGAGCAGTTCTTC. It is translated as CSASIGSSYNEQFF.

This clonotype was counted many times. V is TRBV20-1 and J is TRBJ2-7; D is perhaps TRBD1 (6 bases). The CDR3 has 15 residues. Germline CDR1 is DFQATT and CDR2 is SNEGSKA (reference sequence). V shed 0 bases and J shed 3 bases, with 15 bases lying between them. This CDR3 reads CSARDTGQGNYEQYF. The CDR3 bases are TGCAGTGCTAGAGATACAGGGCAGGGAAACTACGAGCAGTACTTC.

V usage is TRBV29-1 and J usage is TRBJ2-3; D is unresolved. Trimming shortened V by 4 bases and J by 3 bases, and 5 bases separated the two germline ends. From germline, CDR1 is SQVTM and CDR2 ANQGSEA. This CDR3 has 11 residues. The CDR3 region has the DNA TGCAGCGTTGGGGCGACAGATACGCAGTATTTT. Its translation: CSVGATDTQYF.

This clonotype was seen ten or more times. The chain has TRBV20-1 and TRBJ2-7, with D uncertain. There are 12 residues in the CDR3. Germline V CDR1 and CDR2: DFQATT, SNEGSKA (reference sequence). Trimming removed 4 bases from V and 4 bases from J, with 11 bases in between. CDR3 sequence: CSAKTGPYEQYF. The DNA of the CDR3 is TGCAGTGCTAAAACGGGCCCATACGAGCAGTACTTC.

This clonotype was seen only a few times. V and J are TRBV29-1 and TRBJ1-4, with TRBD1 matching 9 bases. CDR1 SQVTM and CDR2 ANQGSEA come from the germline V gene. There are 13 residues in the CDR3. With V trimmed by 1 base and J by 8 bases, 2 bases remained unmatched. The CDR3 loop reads CSVEGQGEEKLFF. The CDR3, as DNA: TGCAGCGTTGAAGGACAGGGGGAAGAAAAACTGTTTTTT.

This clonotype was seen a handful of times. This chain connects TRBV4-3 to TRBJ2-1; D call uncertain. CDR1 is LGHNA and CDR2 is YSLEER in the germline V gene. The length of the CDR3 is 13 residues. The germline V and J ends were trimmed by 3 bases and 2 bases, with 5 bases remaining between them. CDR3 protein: CASSHGTYNEQFF. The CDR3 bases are TGCGCCAGCAGCCACGGAACCTACAATGAGCAGTTCTTC.

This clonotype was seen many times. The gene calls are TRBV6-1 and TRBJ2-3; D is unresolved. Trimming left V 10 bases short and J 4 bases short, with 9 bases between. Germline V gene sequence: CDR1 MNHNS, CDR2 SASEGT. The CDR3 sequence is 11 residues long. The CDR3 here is CATRDPDTQYF. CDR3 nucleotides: TGTGCCACCCGAGACCCAGATACGCAGTATTTT.

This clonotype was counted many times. CDR3 sequence reads: CASIDQSGNNEQFF. For the CDR3, the DNA is TGTGCCAGCATCGACCAGAGCGGGAACAATGAGCAGTTCTTC. V and J are TRBV5-5 and TRBJ2-1; 7 nucleotides align to TRBD2. Germline lookup yields CDR1 SGHKS and CDR2 YYEKEE (reference sequence). The CDR3 runs to 14 residues. V lost 6 bases and J lost 5; bases outside the gene matches: 8.

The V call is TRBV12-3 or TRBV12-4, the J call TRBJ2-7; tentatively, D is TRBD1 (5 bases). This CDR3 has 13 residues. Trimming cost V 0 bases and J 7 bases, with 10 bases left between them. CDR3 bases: TGTGCCAGCAGTTTAGCGTCAGGGTGGGAGCAGTACTTC. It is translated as CASSLASGWEQYF.

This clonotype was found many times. The CDR3 sequence is CASSLIGSSGTNTDTQYF. CDR3 DNA: TGCGCCAGCAGCTTGATCGGGTCTAGCGGAACCAACACAGATACGCAGTATTTT. The chain recombines TRBV5-1 with TRBJ2-3; the match to TRBD2 covers 7 bases. This CDR3 region has 18 residues. V lost 1 base and J lost 2; bases outside the gene matches: 13. The germline gives CDR1 SGHRS, CDR2 YFSETQ.

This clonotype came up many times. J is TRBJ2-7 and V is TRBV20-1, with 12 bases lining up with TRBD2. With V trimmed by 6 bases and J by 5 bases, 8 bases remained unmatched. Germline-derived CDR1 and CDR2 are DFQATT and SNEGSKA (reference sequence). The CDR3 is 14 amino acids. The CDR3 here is CSASRLAGAHEQYF. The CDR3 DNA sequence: TGCAGTGCCTCAAGACTAGCGGGAGCCCACGAGCAGTACTTC.

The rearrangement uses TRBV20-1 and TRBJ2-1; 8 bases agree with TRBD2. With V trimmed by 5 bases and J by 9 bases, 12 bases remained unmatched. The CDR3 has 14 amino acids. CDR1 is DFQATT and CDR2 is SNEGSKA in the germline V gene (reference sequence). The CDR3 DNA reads TGCAGTGCTCCTTATAGCGGGGCAGGAGGTGAGCAGTTCTTC. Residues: CSAPYSGAGGEQFF.

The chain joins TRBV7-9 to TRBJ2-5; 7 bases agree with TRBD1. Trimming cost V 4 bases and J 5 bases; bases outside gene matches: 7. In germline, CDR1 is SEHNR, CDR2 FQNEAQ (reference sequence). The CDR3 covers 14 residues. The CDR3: CASSSTGSLETQYF. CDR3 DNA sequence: TGTGCCAGCAGCTCGACAGGGTCGTTGGAGACCCAGTACTTC. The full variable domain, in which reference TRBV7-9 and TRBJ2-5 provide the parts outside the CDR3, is DTGVSQNPRHKITKRGQNVTFRCDPISEHNRLYWYRQTLGQGPEFLTYFQNEAQLEKSRLLSDRFSAERPKGSFSTLEIQRTEQGDSAMYLCASSSTGSLETQYFGPGTRLLVL.

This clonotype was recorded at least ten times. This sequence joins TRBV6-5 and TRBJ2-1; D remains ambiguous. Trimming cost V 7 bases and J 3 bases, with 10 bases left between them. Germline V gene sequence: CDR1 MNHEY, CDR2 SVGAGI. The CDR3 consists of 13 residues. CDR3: CASMVDDYNEQFF. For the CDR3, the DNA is TGTGCCAGCATGGTCGACGACTACAATGAGCAGTTCTTC.

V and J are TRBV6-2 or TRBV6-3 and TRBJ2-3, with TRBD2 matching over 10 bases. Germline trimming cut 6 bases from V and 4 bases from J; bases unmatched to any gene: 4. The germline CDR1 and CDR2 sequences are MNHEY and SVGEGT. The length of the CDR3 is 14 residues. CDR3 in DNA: TGTGCCAGCAGGTGGACTAGCGGAGCAGATACGCAGTATTTT. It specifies CASRWTSGADTQYF.

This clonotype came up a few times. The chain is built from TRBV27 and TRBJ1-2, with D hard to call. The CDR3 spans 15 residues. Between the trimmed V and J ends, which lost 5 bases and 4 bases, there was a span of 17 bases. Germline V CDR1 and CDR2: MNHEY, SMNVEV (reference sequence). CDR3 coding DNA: TGTGCCAGCAGTACACGGAACACAGAGCTCTATGGCTACACCTTC. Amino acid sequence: CASSTRNTELYGYTF.

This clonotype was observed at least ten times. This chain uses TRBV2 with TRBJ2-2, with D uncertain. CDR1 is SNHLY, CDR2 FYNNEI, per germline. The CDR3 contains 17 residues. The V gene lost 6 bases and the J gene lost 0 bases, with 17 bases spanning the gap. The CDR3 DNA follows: TGTGCCAGCAGCTCGAGCCCGGACGGCACGAACACCGGGGAGCTGTTTTTT. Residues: CASSSSPDGTNTGELFF. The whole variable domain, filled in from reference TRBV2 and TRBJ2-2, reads EPEVTQTPSHQVTQMGQEVILRCVPISNHLYFYWYRQILGQKVEFLVSFYNNEISEKSEIFDDQFSVERPDGSNFTLKIRSTKLEDSAMYFCASSSSPDGTNTGELFFGEGSRLTVL.

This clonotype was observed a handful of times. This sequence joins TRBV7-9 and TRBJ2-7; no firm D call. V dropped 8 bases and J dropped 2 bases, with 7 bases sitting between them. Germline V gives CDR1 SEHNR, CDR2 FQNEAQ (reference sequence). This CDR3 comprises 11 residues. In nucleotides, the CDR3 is TGTGCCAGCGAGGCAGCCTACGAGCAGTACTTC. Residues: CASEAAYEQYF.

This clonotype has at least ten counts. CDR3 in amino acids: CASSQWSGSGDNEQFF. DNA of the CDR3: TGTGCCAGCAGCCAATGGAGCGGGTCAGGGGACAATGAGCAGTTCTTC. The chain recombines TRBV4-2 with TRBJ2-1; D is tentatively TRBD1 or TRBD2 (6 bases each). Trimming shortened V by 2 bases and J by 5 bases, and 16 bases separated the two germline ends. The CDR3 covers 16 residues. Germline loops: CDR1 LGHNA, CDR2 YNFKEQ.

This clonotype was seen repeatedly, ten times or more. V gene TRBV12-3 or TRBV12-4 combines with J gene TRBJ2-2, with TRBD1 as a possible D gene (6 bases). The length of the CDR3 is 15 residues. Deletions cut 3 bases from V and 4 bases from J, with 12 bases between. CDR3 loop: CASSFQGLGTGELFF. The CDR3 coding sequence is TGTGCCAGCAGTTTTCAGGGGCTGGGCACCGGGGAGCTGTTTTTT.

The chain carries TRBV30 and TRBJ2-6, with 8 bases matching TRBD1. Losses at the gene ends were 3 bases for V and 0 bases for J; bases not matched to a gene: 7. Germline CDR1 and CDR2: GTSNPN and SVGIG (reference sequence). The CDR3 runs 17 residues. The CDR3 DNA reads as TGTGCCTGGAGCGCTGGACAGGGCCGCTCTGGGGCCAACGTCCTGACTTTC. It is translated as CAWSAGQGRSGANVLTF.

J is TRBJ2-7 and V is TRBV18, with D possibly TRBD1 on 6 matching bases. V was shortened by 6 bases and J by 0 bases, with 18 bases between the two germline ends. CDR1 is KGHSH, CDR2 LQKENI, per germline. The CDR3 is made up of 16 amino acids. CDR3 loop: CASSRRTAKDSYEQYF. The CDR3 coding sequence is TGTGCCAGCTCCCGAAGGACAGCGAAGGACTCCTACGAGCAGTACTTC.

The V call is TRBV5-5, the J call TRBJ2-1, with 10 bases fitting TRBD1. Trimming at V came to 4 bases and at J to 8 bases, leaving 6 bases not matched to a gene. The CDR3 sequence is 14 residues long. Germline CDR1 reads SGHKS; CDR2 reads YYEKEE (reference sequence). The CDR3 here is CASSPRQGAYEQFF. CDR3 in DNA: TGTGCCAGCAGCCCACGACAGGGGGCCTATGAGCAGTTCTTC.